The rows below give T cell receptor beta chains drawn from one sample of a study of control samples from healthy donors and cancer patients. The protocol was immunoSEQ multiplex PCR, while the TCRdb copy is restricted to in-frame clones and leaves out a portion. The data show more than 100,000 clones, approximately 93% seen once. Sequenced: blood. Receptor source: a young woman in good health. CDR3s include the opening cysteine and the closing phenylalanine or tryptophan. Fields, in order: D gene, clone size, V gene, J gene, CDR3 DNA, CDR3 protein. The D gene is left open where the match is weak. Clone size is given for some rows only: seen once, a few or many times, or a class if the clone is expanded.

>TRBD2|.|TRBV10-2|TRBJ2-5
TGCGCCAGCAGTCACGGACTAGCGGGCGAGACCCAGTACTTC
CASSHGLAGETQYF
>TRBD1|.|TRBV9|TRBJ2-5
TGTGCCAGCAGCGTAGGGGGCAGGGGGGAGACCCAGTACTTC
CASSVGGRGETQYF
>TRBD2|.|TRBV11-3|TRBJ2-3
TGTGCCAGCAGCTTAGATCTTTCGGGCTCCGGGACTAGCGTAGACACAGATACGCAGTATTTT
CASSLDLSGSGTSVDTDTQYF
>.|.|TRBV5-1|TRBJ2-2
TGCGCCAGCAGCTTAGGTGGGGGTCTTACCGGGGAGCTGTTTTTT
CASSLGGGLTGELFF
>TRBD1|.|TRBV5-1|TRBJ1-1
TGCGCCAGCAACTCTATCACAGGGGCGGCTGAAGCTTTCTTT
CASNSITGAAEAFF
>.|.|TRBV20-1|TRBJ2-2
TGCAGTGCTAGTCACGCGGGAAACACCGGGGAGCTGTTTTTT
CSASHAGNTGELFF
>TRBD2|.|TRBV3-1/TRBV3-2|TRBJ2-7
TGTGCCAGCAGCCAGTATAAATGGGGCGGGAGGATAGTAGGGGAGTACTTC
CASSQYKWGGRIVGEYF
>.|.|TRBV5-4|TRBJ1-6
TGTGCCAGCAGCTTAGGCACAAGCAATTCACCCCTCCACTTT
CASSLGTSNSPLHF
>.|.|TRBV7-2|TRBJ2-5
TGTGCCAGCAGCTTAGCCCCGGACCCTCAAGAGACCCAGTACTTC
CASSLAPDPQETQYF
>TRBD2|.|TRBV5-1|TRBJ2-1
TGCGCCAGCAGCTTCTCCACCAGATACGACGGGAGGAGCTCCTACAATGAGCAGTTCTTC
CASSFSTRYDGRSSYNEQFF
>.|.|TRBV7-2|TRBJ2-7
TGTGCCAGCAGCCTAGCCCGGGACTACGAGCAGTACTTC
CASSLARDYEQYF
>TRBD2|.|TRBV7-6|TRBJ2-2
TGTGCCAGCAGCCAGCGGGGTGGGACCGGGGAGCTGTTTTTT
CASSQRGGTGELFF
>TRBD2|.|TRBV5-1|TRBJ2-7
TGCGCCAGCAGTGTGGGACTAGCGGGCCCCTTCTCCTACGAGCAGTACTTC
CASSVGLAGPFSYEQYF
>TRBD2|.|TRBV7-9|TRBJ2-1
TGTGCCAGCAGCCCAAAGCGGGAGGGGGTCTTC
CASSPKREGVF
>TRBD1|.|TRBV27|TRBJ2-3
TGTGCCAGCAGTTTTGTTCATATGTCCGGGACAGGGTCAGATACGCAGTATTTT
CASSFVHMSGTGSDTQYF
>.|.|TRBV7-2|TRBJ1-4
TGTGCCAGCAGCCGCCTTTGGGACGATGAAAAACTGTTTTTT
CASSRLWDDEKLFF
>.|.|TRBV12-3/TRBV12-4|TRBJ2-7
TGTGCCAGCAGTTCCAGGGGCTACGAGCAGTACTTC
CASSSRGYEQYF
>TRBD1|.|TRBV25-1|TRBJ2-3
TGTGCCAGCAGTGAACAAAGACTTAACAGGGGGCCTGAAGATACGCAGTATTTT
CASSEQRLNRGPEDTQYF
>TRBD1|few|TRBV10-3|TRBJ2-7
TGTGCCTCCAAGGGACAGGGGGCAGTTTACGAGCAGTACTTC
CASKGQGAVYEQYF
>.|.|TRBV9|TRBJ1-1
TGTGCCAGCAGCGCAGGGGTGAACACTGAAGCTTTCTTT
CASSAGVNTEAFF
>.|.|TRBV6-2/TRBV6-3|TRBJ1-5
TGTGCCAGCAGTTACTCCGACAGAGTCAATCAGCCCCAGCATTTT
CASSYSDRVNQPQHF
>.|.|TRBV10-3|TRBJ1-2
TGTGCCATCTCCTTGGGGGGTGACTATGGCTACACCTTC
CAISLGGDYGYTF
>.|.|TRBV29-1|TRBJ2-1
TGCAGCGTTAAGGGGTACAATGAGCAGTTCTTC
CSVKGYNEQFF
>.|.|TRBV6-6|TRBJ2-3
TGTGCCAGCAGTTACTCGTCGGATACGCAGTATTTT
CASSYSSDTQYF
>.|.|TRBV28|TRBJ1-1
TGTGCCAGCAGTTTGTTGGGGTTCGTGAACACTGAAGCTTTCTTT
CASSLLGFVNTEAFF